Below, 29 T cell receptor beta chains from the same sample are listed, as sequenced in a study of T cell responses to AZD1222 COVID-19 vaccine. Produced via immunoSEQ multiplex PCR; TCRdb's table is partial and in-frame only. The repertoire includes approximately 80,000 clones, around 89% of them detected once, and approximately 5.4% sits in the top ten. This specimen consisted of peripheral blood, obtained on day 0 of AZD1222 vaccination. The receptors originated from an adult in good health.

The chain combines TRBV7-9 with TRBJ1-2; D gene ambiguous. The CDR3 length is 12 residues. Germline V gene lookup returns CDR1 SEHNR and CDR2 FQNEAQ (reference sequence). V gave up 5 bases and J gave up 3 bases, with 7 bases separating them. CDR3 in DNA: TGTGCCAGCAGCCCGCAGGACTATGGCTACACCTTC. Translating gives CASSPQDYGYTF.

This clone appeared once. This chain joins TRBV30 and TRBJ1-1, with 7 bases matching TRBD1. CDR1 and CDR2 (germline): GTSNPN, SVGIG (reference sequence). With V trimmed by 5 bases and J by 2 bases, 5 bases remained unmatched. The CDR3 is 13 residues long. This chain's CDR3 is CAWSDRVNTEAFF. The DNA for the CDR3 is TGTGCCTGGTCCGACAGGGTTAACACTGAAGCTTTCTTT.

The V gene is TRBV5-1, the J gene TRBJ1-1; D perhaps matches TRBD1 (6 bases). This CDR3 comprises 14 residues. The germline V gene has CDR1 SGHRS and CDR2 YFSETQ. The V gene lost 1 base and the J gene lost 0 bases, with 7 bases spanning the gap. The CDR3 DNA follows: TGCGCCAGCAGCTTGACAGGGATGAACACTGAAGCTTTCTTT. Its translation is CASSLTGMNTEAFF.

V and J are TRBV5-4 and TRBJ1-1; D not resolved. With 5 bases removed from V and 0 bases from J, the gap between germline ends came to 8 bases. Germline values: CDR1 SGHNT, CDR2 YYREEE (reference sequence). The CDR3 consists of 13 residues. Here the CDR3 reads CASRRQMNTEAFF. CDR3 DNA sequence: TGTGCCAGCAGACGGCAAATGAACACTGAAGCTTTCTTT.

This chain joins TRBV4-1 and TRBJ1-6; D gene ambiguous. V shed 0 bases and J shed 14 bases, with 14 bases lying between them. Per the germline V gene, CDR1 is MGHRA and CDR2 is YSYEKL. This CDR3 is 14 amino acids long. CDR3 nucleotide sequence: TGCGCCAGCAGCCAAGATCGGGATGGTTGGGCCCTCCACTTT. Amino acids: CASSQDRDGWALHF.

The chain has TRBV3-1 (or the pseudogene TRBV3-2) and TRBJ2-2; D call uncertain. The CDR3 runs to 14 residues. V gave up 3 bases and J gave up 6 bases, with 11 bases separating them. Germline V lookup: CDR1 LGHDT, CDR2 YNNKEL (reference sequence). DNA for the CDR3: TGTGCCAGCAGCCAGGGTTTGGGGTCCGGGGAGCTGTTTTTT. Amino acids: CASSQGLGSGELFF.

This rearrangement joins TRBV28 to TRBJ1-2, with D perhaps matching TRBD1 (6 bases). V was pared by 10 bases and J by 4 bases, with 16 bases between. Germline values: CDR1 MDHEN, CDR2 SYDVKM. The CDR3 has 13 residues. The CDR3 region has the DNA TGTGCCATATCGGGAGGGGGGGCCTATGGCTACACCTTC. Its translation: CAISGGGAYGYTF.

The chain recombines TRBV11-2 with TRBJ2-1; 8 bases match TRBD1. Germline trimming cut 0 bases from V and 2 bases from J; bases unmatched to any gene: 12. Germline lookup yields CDR1 SGHAT and CDR2 FQNNGV. CDR3 length: 19 amino acids. The chain's CDR3 is CASSLDPSRTGSTYNEQFF. CDR3 sequence (DNA): TGTGCCAGCAGCTTAGACCCCTCCCGGACAGGGTCGACCTACAATGAGCAGTTCTTC.

This sequence joins TRBV6-2 or TRBV6-3 and TRBJ2-7; the D is unclear. With 2 bases removed from V and 1 base from J, the gap between germline ends came to 6 bases. The CDR3 covers 13 residues. The germline V gene has CDR1 MNHEY and CDR2 SVGEGT. CDR3 residues: CASSYGPSYEQYF. Here the CDR3 DNA reads TGTGCCAGCAGTTACGGACCTTCCTACGAGCAGTACTTC.

V usage is TRBV7-2 and J usage is TRBJ1-6; a weak D match, TRBD1 (5 bases). The V and J ends lost 3 bases and 7 bases respectively, with 10 bases between them. The germline gives CDR1 SGHTA, CDR2 FQGNSA. The CDR3 length is 14 residues. The CDR3 bases are TGTGCCAGCAGCTTGGCAGGGCTAAATTCACCCCTCCACTTT. Encoded protein: CASSLAGLNSPLHF.

The table lists this clone with a count of one. The chain combines TRBV25-1 with TRBJ1-1; D unresolved. Germline V gene sequence: CDR1 MGHDK, CDR2 SYGVNS. The CDR3 covers 13 residues. The germline V and J ends were trimmed by 1 base and 8 bases, with 11 bases remaining between them. The chain's CDR3 is CASSESPEGEAFF. The CDR3 nucleotides read TGTGCCAGCAGTGAATCCCCAGAGGGAGAAGCTTTCTTT.

This chain joins TRBV7-8 and TRBJ2-7; TRBD2 matches at 10 bases. CDR1 is SGHVS, CDR2 FQNEAQ, per germline. The CDR3 is 15 amino acids. The V segment lost 5 bases and the J segment 3 bases; nucleotides outside the gene matches: 7. Written as DNA, the CDR3 is TGTGCCAGCAGCCCCGGACTAGCGGCATACTACGAGCAGTACTTC. Translated: CASSPGLAAYYEQYF.

The J gene is TRBJ1-3, the V gene TRBV29-1, with no clear D. Germline V CDR1 and CDR2: SQVTM, ANQGSEA. The germline V and J ends were trimmed by 0 bases and 1 base, with 4 bases remaining between them. The length of the CDR3 is 13 residues. DNA of the CDR3: TGCAGCGTTGAAGATCCATCTGGAAACACCATATATTTT. Protein sequence: CSVEDPSGNTIYF. Together with reference TRBV29-1 and TRBJ1-3, the CDR3 gives the full variable domain: SAVISQKPSRDICQRGTSLTIQCQVDSQVTMMFWYRQQPGQSLTLIATANQGSEATYESGFVIDKFPISRPNLTFSTLTVSNMSPEDSSIYLCSVEDPSGNTIYFGEGSWLTVV.

The J gene is TRBJ2-5, the V gene TRBV7-9; 10 nucleotides agree with TRBD2. Germline loops: CDR1 SEHNR, CDR2 FQNEAQ (reference sequence). V lost 0 bases and J lost 5; bases outside the gene matches: 6. The CDR3 is 16 residues long. The CDR3 coding sequence is TGTGCCAGCAGCTTAGCCGGGACTAGCGTTTGGGAGACCCAGTACTTC. Its translation is CASSLAGTSVWETQYF.

The genes are TRBV28 and TRBJ1-2; no definite D call. With 7 bases removed from V and 8 bases from J, the gap between germline ends came to 17 bases. Germline V lookup: CDR1 MDHEN, CDR2 SYDVKM. The CDR3 runs to 13 residues. The CDR3 DNA sequence: TGTGCCAGCACCGTCCCCGGGTTGGGGGGCTACACCTTC. Translating gives CASTVPGLGGYTF.

V gene TRBV12-3 or TRBV12-4 combines with J gene TRBJ1-2; 7 bases fit TRBD1. CDR3 length equals 12 residues. With 5 bases clipped from V and 12 bases from J, the junction kept 9 bases outside the gene matches. CDR3 in DNA: TGTGCCAGCAGTGGGAAGGGGGCCCGGCACACCTTC. Encoded protein: CASSGKGARHTF.

The J gene is TRBJ1-5, the V gene TRBV4-3, with D possibly being TRBD1 (6 bases). The ends were cut back, 0 bases at V and 7 bases at J, with 10 bases in the middle. Germline-derived CDR1 and CDR2 are LGHNA and YSLEER. This CDR3 has 14 amino acids. The CDR3 DNA follows: TGCGCCAGCAGCCAAGACAGGGGAGACCAGCCCCAGCATTTT. This translates into CASSQDRGDQPQHF.

The rearrangement links TRBV13 to TRBJ2-3, with D perhaps matching TRBD1 or TRBD2 (5 bases each). CDR1 is PRHDT and CDR2 is FYEKMQ in the germline V gene (reference sequence). The CDR3 sequence is 15 residues long. With 3 bases removed from V and 0 bases from J, the gap between germline ends came to 10 bases. CDR3 sequence reads: CASSLGVTSTDTQYF. The CDR3 DNA reads TGTGCCAGCAGCTTGGGGGTAACTAGCACAGATACGCAGTATTTT.

The chain carries TRBV28 and TRBJ1-5; D gene uncertain. The V gene lost 7 bases and the J gene lost 1 base, with 14 bases spanning the gap. This CDR3 spans 15 amino acids. Germline CDR1 is MDHEN and CDR2 is SYDVKM. The CDR3 loop is CASNPSAGSNQPQHF. The CDR3 DNA sequence: TGTGCCAGCAACCCATCCGCGGGGAGCAATCAGCCCCAGCATTTT.

The V and J genes are TRBV29-1 and TRBJ2-3; D is unclear. Germline lookup yields CDR1 SQVTM and CDR2 ANQGSEA. The CDR3 runs to 14 residues. V dropped 0 bases and J dropped 2 bases, with 9 bases sitting between them. CDR3 DNA sequence: TGCAGCGTTGAAGATTGGTGGCCCACAGATACGCAGTATTTT. This translates into CSVEDWWPTDTQYF.

The chain carries TRBV5-1 and TRBJ2-1, with D possibly being TRBD1 (6 bases). The CDR3 sequence is 13 residues long. The V end lost 3 bases, the J end lost 8 bases, and 12 bases lay between the germline ends. Germline V lookup: CDR1 SGHRS, CDR2 YFSETQ. The CDR3 coding sequence is TGCGCCAGCAGCTCTACAGGGTTGCATGAGCAGTTCTTC. Protein: CASSSTGLHEQFF.

The V and J genes are TRBV11-2 and TRBJ2-7, with TRBD2 as a possible D gene (6 bases). The CDR3 covers 14 residues. Germline CDR1 reads SGHAT; CDR2 reads FQNNGV. Trimming left V 5 bases short and J 2 bases short, with 13 bases between. CDR3 loop: CASSTWDSPYEQYF. DNA of the CDR3: TGTGCCAGCAGCACCTGGGACTCACCCTACGAGCAGTACTTC.

The gene calls are TRBV6-5 and TRBJ1-2; D remains unclear. The CDR3 extends over 13 amino acids. Germline CDR1 reads MNHEY; CDR2 reads SVGAGI. The V end was cut by 0 bases, the J end by 7 bases, with 9 bases between. The CDR3 sequence: CASSYSEGFGYTF. DNA for the CDR3: TGTGCCAGCAGTTACTCGGAAGGGTTTGGCTACACCTTC.

The V call is TRBV2, the J call TRBJ1-4; D is unresolved. Germline V lookup: CDR1 SNHLY, CDR2 FYNNEI. The CDR3 covers 14 residues. Trimming shortened V by 6 bases and J by 3 bases, and 11 bases separated the two germline ends. The CDR3 is CASSPIVANEKLFF. The DNA for the CDR3 is TGTGCCAGCAGCCCGATTGTAGCTAATGAAAAACTGTTTTTT.

As for this clone: Other DNA sequences in the same sample also yield this CDR3. The chain has TRBV9 and TRBJ2-7, with D perhaps matching TRBD1 (7 bases). Germline V lookup: CDR1 SGDLS, CDR2 YYNGEE. The ends were cut back, 0 bases at V and 1 base at J, with 11 bases in the middle. The CDR3 loop spans 15 amino acids. The CDR3 DNA follows: TGTGCCAGCAGCGTAGGGGCAGGGGGGTCCTACGAGCAGTACTTC. Its translation: CASSVGAGGSYEQYF.

The chain is built from TRBV6-2 or TRBV6-3 and TRBJ1-2; 8 nucleotides match TRBD1. After removal of 4 bases from V and 3 bases from J, the junction contained 7 bases not matched to a gene. The length of the CDR3 is 15 residues. CDR1 is MNHEY, CDR2 SVGEGT, per germline. As DNA, the CDR3 is TGTGCCAGCAGTTCCCGCTTGACAGGGGACTATGGCTACACCTTC. Encoded protein: CASSSRLTGDYGYTF.

This clone was detected only once. V and J are TRBV30 and TRBJ2-5; D possibly corresponds to TRBD1 (5 bases). The CDR3 consists of 15 residues. Germline CDR1 GTSNPN, CDR2 SVGIG (reference sequence). The V gene lost 5 bases and the J gene lost 1 base, with 17 bases spanning the gap. Here the CDR3 DNA reads TGTGCCTGGCTCAAGAAGACCAGGGCCCAAGAGACCCAGTACTTC. Translating it yields CAWLKKTRAQETQYF.

V is TRBV5-4 and J is TRBJ2-1; 9 nucleotides line up with TRBD2. The V and J ends lost 4 bases and 4 bases, in that order; junction bases with no gene match: 6. This CDR3 has 15 amino acids. Per the germline V gene, CDR1 is SGHNT and CDR2 is YYREEE (reference sequence). The CDR3 spells CASSHSAGGYNEQFF. CDR3 nucleotides: TGTGCCAGCAGCCACTCAGCGGGGGGATACAATGAGCAGTTCTTC.

V usage is TRBV5-6 and J usage is TRBJ1-2; D ambiguous. CDR1 SGHDT and CDR2 YYEEEE come from the germline V gene. The CDR3 is 13 residues long. The V end lost 6 bases, the J end lost 6 bases, and 15 bases lay between the germline ends. In DNA form, the CDR3 reads TGTGCCAGCAACATGGGTAGGTTCGATGGCTACACCTTC. Amino acid sequence: CASNMGRFDGYTF.